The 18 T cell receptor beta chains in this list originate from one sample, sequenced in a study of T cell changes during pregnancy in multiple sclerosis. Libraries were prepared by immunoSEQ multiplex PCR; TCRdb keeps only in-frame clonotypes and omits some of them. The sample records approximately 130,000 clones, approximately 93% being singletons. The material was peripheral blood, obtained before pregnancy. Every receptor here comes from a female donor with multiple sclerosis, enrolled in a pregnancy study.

The CDR3: CATSKTGVQGNTIYF. As DNA, the CDR3 is TGTGCCACCAGCAAGACAGGAGTGCAAGGAAACACCATATATTTT. The chain has TRBV15 and TRBJ1-3, with TRBD1 as a possible D gene (6 bases). CDR1 and CDR2 (germline): LNHNV, YYDKDF (reference sequence). The V end lost 4 bases, the J end lost 4 bases, and 14 bases lay between the germline ends. The CDR3 totals 15 residues.

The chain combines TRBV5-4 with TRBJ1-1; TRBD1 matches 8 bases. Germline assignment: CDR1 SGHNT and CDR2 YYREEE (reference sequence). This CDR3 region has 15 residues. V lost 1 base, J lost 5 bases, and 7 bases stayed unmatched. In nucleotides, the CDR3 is TGTGCCAGCAGCTTGATAGGACAGGGATGGACTGAAGCTTTCTTT. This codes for CASSLIGQGWTEAFF.

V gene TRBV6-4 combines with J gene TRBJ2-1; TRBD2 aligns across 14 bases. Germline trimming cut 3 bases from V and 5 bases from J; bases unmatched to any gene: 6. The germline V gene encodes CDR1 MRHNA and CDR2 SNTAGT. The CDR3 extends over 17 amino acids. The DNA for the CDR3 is TGTGCCAGCAGTGAAAGCGGGGGACTAGCGGGAGACAATGAGCAGTTCTTC. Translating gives CASSESGGLAGDNEQFF.

As DNA, the CDR3 is TGTGCCAGCAGCTATCTTTATCAGCCCCAGCATTTT. Its translation: CASSYLYQPQHF. The chain links TRBV6-6 to TRBJ1-5; unclear D gene. Per germline, CDR1 MNHNY and CDR2 SVGAGI (reference sequence). V lost 6 bases to trimming and J lost 5 bases, with 8 bases between them. The CDR3 spans 12 residues.

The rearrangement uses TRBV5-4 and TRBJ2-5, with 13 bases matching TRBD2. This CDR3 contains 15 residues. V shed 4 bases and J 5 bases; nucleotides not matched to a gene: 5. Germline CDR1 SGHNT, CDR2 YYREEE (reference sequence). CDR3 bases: TGTGCCAGCAGCCCTGGACTAGCGGGGGAGGAGACCCAGTACTTC. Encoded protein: CASSPGLAGEETQYF.

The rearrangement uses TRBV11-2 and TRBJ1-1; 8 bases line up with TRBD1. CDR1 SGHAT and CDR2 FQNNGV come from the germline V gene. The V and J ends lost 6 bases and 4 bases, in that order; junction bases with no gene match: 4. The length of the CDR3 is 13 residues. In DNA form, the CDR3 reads TGTGCCAGCAGGGCTACAGGGGGCACTGAAGCTTTCTTT. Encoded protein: CASRATGGTEAFF.

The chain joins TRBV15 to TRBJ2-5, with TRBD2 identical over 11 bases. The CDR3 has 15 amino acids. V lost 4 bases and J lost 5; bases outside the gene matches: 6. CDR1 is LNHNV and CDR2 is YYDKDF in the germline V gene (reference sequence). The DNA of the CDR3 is TGTGCCACCAGCACAAGACTAGCGGGGTTGGAGACCCAGTACTTC. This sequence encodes CATSTRLAGLETQYF.

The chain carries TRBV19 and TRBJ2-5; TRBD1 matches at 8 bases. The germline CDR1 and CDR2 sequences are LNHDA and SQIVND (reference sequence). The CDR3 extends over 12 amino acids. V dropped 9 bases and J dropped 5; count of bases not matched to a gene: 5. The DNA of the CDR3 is TGTGCCAGCGGACAGGGTCCGGAGACCCAGTACTTC. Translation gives CASGQGPETQYF.

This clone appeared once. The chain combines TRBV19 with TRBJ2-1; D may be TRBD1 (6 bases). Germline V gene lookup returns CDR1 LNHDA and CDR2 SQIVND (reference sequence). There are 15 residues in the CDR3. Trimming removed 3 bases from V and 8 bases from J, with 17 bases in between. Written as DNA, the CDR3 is TGTGCCAGTAGTATTTGGGACACGGTTGGTCATGAGCAGTTCTTC. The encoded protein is CASSIWDTVGHEQFF.

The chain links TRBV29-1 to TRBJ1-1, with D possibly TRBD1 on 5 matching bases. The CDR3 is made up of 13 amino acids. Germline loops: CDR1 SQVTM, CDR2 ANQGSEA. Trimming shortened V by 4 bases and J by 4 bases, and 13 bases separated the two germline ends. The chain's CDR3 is CSVAGRVGTEAFF. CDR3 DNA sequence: TGCAGCGTTGCAGGCAGGGTGGGCACTGAAGCTTTCTTT.

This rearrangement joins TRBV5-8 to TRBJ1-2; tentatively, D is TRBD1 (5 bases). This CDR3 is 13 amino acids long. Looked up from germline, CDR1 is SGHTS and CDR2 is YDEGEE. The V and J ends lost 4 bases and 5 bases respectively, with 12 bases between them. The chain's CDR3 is CASSRTGGYGYTF. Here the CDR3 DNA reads TGTGCCAGCAGCCGGACGGGGGGGTATGGCTACACCTTC.

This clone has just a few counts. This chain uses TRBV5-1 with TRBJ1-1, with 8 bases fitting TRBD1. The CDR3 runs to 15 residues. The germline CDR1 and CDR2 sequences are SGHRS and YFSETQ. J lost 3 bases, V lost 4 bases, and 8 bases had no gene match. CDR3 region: CASSPRQGLDTEAFF. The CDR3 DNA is TGCGCCAGCAGCCCCCGACAGGGGTTGGACACTGAAGCTTTCTTT.

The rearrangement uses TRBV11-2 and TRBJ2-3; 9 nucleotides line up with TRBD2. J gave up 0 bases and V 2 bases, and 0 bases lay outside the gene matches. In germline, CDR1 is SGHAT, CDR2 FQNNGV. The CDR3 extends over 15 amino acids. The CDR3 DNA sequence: TGTGCCAGCAGCTTACTAGCGGGGAGCACAGATACGCAGTATTTT. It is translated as CASSLLAGSTDTQYF.

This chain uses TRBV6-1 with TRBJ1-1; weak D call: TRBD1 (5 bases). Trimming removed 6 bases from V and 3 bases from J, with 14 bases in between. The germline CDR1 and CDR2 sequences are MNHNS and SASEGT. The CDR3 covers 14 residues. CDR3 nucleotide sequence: TGTGCCAGCAGCGACGGTGGAGGGGACACTGAAGCTTTCTTT. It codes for CASSDGGGDTEAFF.

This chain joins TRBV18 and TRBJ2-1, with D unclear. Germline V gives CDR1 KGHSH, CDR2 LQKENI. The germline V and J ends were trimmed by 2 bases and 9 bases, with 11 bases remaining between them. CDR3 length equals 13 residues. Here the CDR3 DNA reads TGTGCCAGCTCACCAGGAACCAACAGTGAGCAGTTCTTC. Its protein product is CASSPGTNSEQFF.

CDR3 DNA: TGTGCCTGGATTCGCGGGGGGGCAGGCGACAATGAGCAGTTCTTC. It specifies CAWIRGGAGDNEQFF. The chain recombines TRBV30 with TRBJ2-1, with 9 bases fitting TRBD2. The length of the CDR3 is 15 residues. CDR1 is GTSNPN and CDR2 is SVGIG in the germline V gene (reference sequence). The J segment lost 5 bases and the V segment lost 4 bases, leaving 9 bases of the junction unmatched.

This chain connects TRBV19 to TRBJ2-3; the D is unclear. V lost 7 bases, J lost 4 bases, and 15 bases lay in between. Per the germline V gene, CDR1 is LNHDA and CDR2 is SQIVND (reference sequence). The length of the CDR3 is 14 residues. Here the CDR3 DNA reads TGTGCCAGTAAAGAGGCGTCTGACGCAGATACGCAGTATTTT. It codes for CASKEASDADTQYF.

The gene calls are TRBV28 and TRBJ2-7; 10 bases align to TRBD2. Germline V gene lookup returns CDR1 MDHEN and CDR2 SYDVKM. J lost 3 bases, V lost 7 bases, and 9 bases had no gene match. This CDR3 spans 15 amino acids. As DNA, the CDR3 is TGTGCCAGCACCCGAGCGGGAGGGCCGAGCTACGAGCAGTACTTC. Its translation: CASTRAGGPSYEQYF.